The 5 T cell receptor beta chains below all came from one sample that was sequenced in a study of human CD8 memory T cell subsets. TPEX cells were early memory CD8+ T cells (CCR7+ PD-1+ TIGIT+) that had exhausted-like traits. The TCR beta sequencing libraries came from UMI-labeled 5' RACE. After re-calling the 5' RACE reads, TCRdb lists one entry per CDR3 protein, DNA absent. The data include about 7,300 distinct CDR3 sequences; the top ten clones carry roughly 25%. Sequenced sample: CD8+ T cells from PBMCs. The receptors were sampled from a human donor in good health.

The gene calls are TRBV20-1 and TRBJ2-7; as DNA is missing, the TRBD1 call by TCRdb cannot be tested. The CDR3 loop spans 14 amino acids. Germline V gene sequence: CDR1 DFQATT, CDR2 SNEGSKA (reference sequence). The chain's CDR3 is CSARDLSGHYEQYF.

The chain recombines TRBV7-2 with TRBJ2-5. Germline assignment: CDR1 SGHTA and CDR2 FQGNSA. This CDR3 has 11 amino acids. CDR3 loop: CASSLDWTQYF. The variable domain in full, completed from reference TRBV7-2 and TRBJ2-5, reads GAGVSQSPSNKVTEKGKDVELRCDPISGHTALYWYRQSLGQGLEFLIYFQGNSAPDKSGLPSDRFSAERTGGSVSTLTIQRTQQEDSAVYLCASSLDWTQYFGPGTRLLVL.

CDR3 amino acids: CSVGGSYEQYF. This chain connects TRBV29-1 to TRBJ2-7. This CDR3 comprises 11 residues. Per germline, CDR1 SQVTM and CDR2 ANQGSEA.

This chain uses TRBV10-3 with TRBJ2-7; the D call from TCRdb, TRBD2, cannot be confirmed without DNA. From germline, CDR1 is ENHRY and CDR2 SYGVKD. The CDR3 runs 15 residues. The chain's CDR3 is CAISESMVYGGEQYF.

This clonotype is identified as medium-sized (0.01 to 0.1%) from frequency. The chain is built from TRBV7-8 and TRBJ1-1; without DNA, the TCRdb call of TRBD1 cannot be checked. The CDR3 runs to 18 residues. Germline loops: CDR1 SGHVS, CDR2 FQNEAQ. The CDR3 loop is CASSSGTGGFGLDTEAFF.